Below are 30 T cell receptor beta chains sequenced from a single sample in a study of blood T cell repertoires in COVID-19. Clones were read by immunoSEQ multiplex PCR, and TCRdb kept only the in-frame ones, dropping some. There are 98,000 or so clones in the sample; more than 85% occur only once, and 6% lies in the top ten. Sequenced material: peripheral blood. The receptor source for this set is a human donor in a cohort sampled during active COVID-19.

The count of this clone is one. The chain is built from TRBV28 and TRBJ1-1, with a possible D match to TRBD1 (5 bases). CDR1 and CDR2 from the germline V gene are MDHEN and SYDVKM. CDR3 size: 16 residues. The V gene lost 1 base and the J gene lost 7 bases, with 19 bases spanning the gap. Here the CDR3 DNA reads TGTGCCAGCAGTTTATATAGGGTAGGGGCGGCCGGTGAAGCTTTCTTT. The encoded protein is CASSLYRVGAAGEAFF. Complete variable domain (other parts from reference TRBV28 and TRBJ1-1): DVKVTQSSRYLVKRTGEKVFLECVQDMDHENMFWYRQDPGLGLRLIYFSYDVKMKEKGDIPEGYSVSREKKERFSLILESASTNQTSMYLCASSLYRVGAAGEAFFGQGTRLTVV.

The chain is built from TRBV11-3 and TRBJ2-2, with TRBD2 identical over 12 bases. Unmatched junction bases numbered 7, after V lost 5 bases and J lost 6 bases. The germline gives CDR1 SGHNT, CDR2 YENEEA. The CDR3 sequence is 16 residues long. CDR3 residues: CASSRTSGIPPGELFF. The CDR3 nucleotides read TGTGCCAGCAGCAGGACTAGCGGGATCCCCCCCGGGGAGCTGTTTTTT.

V is TRBV27 and J is TRBJ2-7; 8 bases are a match to TRBD2. The germline V gene has CDR1 MNHEY and CDR2 SMNVEV (reference sequence). J lost 4 bases, V lost 6 bases, and 8 bases had no gene match. There are 14 residues in the CDR3. Here the CDR3 reads CASSPGTRDYEQYF. For the CDR3, the DNA is TGTGCCAGCAGCCCCGGGACTAGAGATTACGAGCAGTACTTC.

The CDR3 DNA is TGTGCCAGCAGCTTAGGAGGGGTATTCTCTGGAAACACCATATATTTT. Residues: CASSLGGVFSGNTIYF. V is TRBV5-6 and J is TRBJ1-3; tentative D call: TRBD1 (5 bases). This CDR3 has 16 residues. The V end was cut by 2 bases, the J end by 0 bases, with 12 bases between. Germline lookup yields CDR1 SGHDT and CDR2 YYEEEE.

V gene TRBV25-1 combines with J gene TRBJ2-4; D uncertain. The CDR3 runs 15 residues. In germline, CDR1 is MGHDK, CDR2 SYGVNS. V was shortened by 3 bases and J by 6 bases, with 15 bases between the two germline ends. The DNA for the CDR3 is TGTGCCAGCAGTGATGATTATACGGGTCGAAACATTCAGTACTTC. It translates to CASSDDYTGRNIQYF.

The V gene is TRBV27, the J gene TRBJ2-1; D is undetermined. Trimming shortened V by 5 bases and J by 4 bases, and 12 bases separated the two germline ends. The CDR3 loop spans 14 amino acids. Germline CDR1 reads MNHEY; CDR2 reads SMNVEV (reference sequence). As DNA, the CDR3 is TGTGCCAGCAGTCCAAACCCCACATACAATGAGCAGTTCTTC. It specifies CASSPNPTYNEQFF.

This chain joins TRBV2 and TRBJ2-2, with 8 positions matching TRBD1. The CDR3 covers 14 residues. Trimming cost V 6 bases and J 5 bases; bases outside gene matches: 5. Germline CDR1 reads SNHLY; CDR2 reads FYNNEI. The CDR3 nucleotides are TGTGCCAGCAGAGGGACAGGAGGGACCGGGGAGCTGTTTTTT. Translating it yields CASRGTGGTGELFF.

The chain has TRBV2 and TRBJ2-7, with D tentatively TRBD2 (5 bases). Trimming shortened V by 8 bases and J by 1 base, and 6 bases separated the two germline ends. Looked up from germline, CDR1 is SNHLY and CDR2 is FYNNEI. The CDR3 covers 11 residues. This chain's CDR3 is CASRGSYEQYF. CDR3 DNA: TGTGCCAGCCGAGGGTCCTACGAGCAGTACTTC.

This clone was detected once. This chain connects TRBV4-3 to TRBJ1-1, with a possible D match to TRBD1 (6 bases). Germline-derived CDR1 and CDR2 are LGHNA and YSLEER. The CDR3 extends over 17 amino acids. Trimming shortened V by 4 bases and J by 4 bases, and 22 bases separated the two germline ends. The CDR3 DNA sequence: TGCGCCAGCAGCCGGGGGATTCGGACAGTTAGCCGCACTGAAGCTTTCTTT. This encodes CASSRGIRTVSRTEAFF.

The genes are TRBV4-3 and TRBJ2-3; 7 nucleotides align to TRBD1. Germline lookup yields CDR1 LGHNA and CDR2 YSLEER. The junction had 10 bases not matched to a gene; V was cut back by 4 bases and J by 0 bases. CDR3 length equals 17 residues. The CDR3 bases are TGCGCCAGCAGCCTCCTGGGGACAGCCTCTAGCACAGATACGCAGTATTTT. Encoded protein: CASSLLGTASSTDTQYF.

This rearrangement joins TRBV12-3 or TRBV12-4 to TRBJ1-5; D not resolved. V lost 7 bases and J lost 5, with 9 bases in between. The CDR3 length is 12 residues. The CDR3 DNA is TGTGCCAGCAAAAGGAGGGATCAGCCCCAGCATTTT. Amino acids: CASKRRDQPQHF.

CDR3 in amino acids: CASSFQGSGIARDTQYF. CDR3 DNA: TGTGCCAGCAGTTTTCAGGGTAGCGGGATCGCAAGAGATACGCAGTATTTT. This chain connects TRBV28 to TRBJ2-3; 8 positions agree with TRBD2. V gave up 3 bases and J gave up 5 bases; unmatched junction bases: 13. Germline V gene sequence: CDR1 MDHEN, CDR2 SYDVKM. The CDR3 is 17 residues long.

V is TRBV9 and J is TRBJ2-7; TRBD2 is a possible D gene (5 bases). CDR1 is SGDLS, CDR2 YYNGEE, per germline. The germline V and J ends were trimmed by 0 bases and 2 bases, with 9 bases remaining between them. The CDR3 length is 14 residues. The CDR3: CASSVDGGTYEQYF. Here the CDR3 DNA reads TGTGCCAGCAGCGTAGACGGAGGAACCTACGAGCAGTACTTC.

This rearrangement joins TRBV13 to TRBJ1-2; D might be TRBD1 (5 bases). Deletions cut 5 bases from V and 8 bases from J, with 18 bases between. Germline CDR1 and CDR2: PRHDT and FYEKMQ (reference sequence). The CDR3 covers 14 residues. CDR3 amino acids: CASSIGSPGAGYTF. The CDR3 DNA reads TGTGCCAGCAGCATCGGTTCCCCTGGGGCGGGCTACACCTTC.

The chain recombines TRBV27 with TRBJ1-1; a possible D gene is TRBD1 (6 bases). Germline CDR1 and CDR2: MNHEY and SMNVEV (reference sequence). The CDR3 is 15 amino acids. V gave up 2 bases and J gave up 2 bases, with 12 bases separating them. CDR3 sequence reads: CASSLNRVANTEAFF. CDR3 DNA: TGTGCCAGCAGTTTAAACAGGGTGGCTAACACTGAAGCTTTCTTT.

V gene TRBV15 combines with J gene TRBJ2-3; the match to TRBD1 covers 8 bases. Germline loops: CDR1 LNHNV, CDR2 YYDKDF (reference sequence). The V gene end was trimmed by 8 bases and the J gene end by 0 bases; junction bases not matched to a gene: 10. The CDR3 sequence is 16 residues long. CDR3 amino acids: CATRQGKGTSTDTQYF. DNA for the CDR3: TGTGCCACCCGACAGGGGAAAGGGACTAGCACAGATACGCAGTATTTT.

A remark on this clone: The sample holds other DNA sequences that translate to the same CDR3. This chain connects TRBV27 to TRBJ2-7, with 9 bases fitting TRBD1. V trimming: 3 bases; J trimming: 2 bases; junction bases outside the gene matches: 2. The germline V gene encodes CDR1 MNHEY and CDR2 SMNVEV (reference sequence). This CDR3 contains 14 residues. CDR3 sequence: CASSFGTGPYEQYF. As DNA, the CDR3 is TGTGCCAGCAGTTTCGGGACAGGGCCCTACGAGCAGTACTTC.

CDR3 region: CASSIKGLAGANVLTF. As DNA, the CDR3 is TGCGCCAGCAGCATCAAGGGGTTGGCTGGGGCCAACGTCCTGACTTTC. This chain joins TRBV5-1 and TRBJ2-6, with a weak D call TRBD1 (5 bases). V was trimmed by 4 bases and J by 2 bases, leaving 13 bases between them. This CDR3 contains 16 residues. Germline CDR1 reads SGHRS; CDR2 reads YFSETQ. Using reference TRBV5-1 and TRBJ2-6 for the parts outside the CDR3, the full variable domain is KAGVTQTPRYLIKTRGQQVTLSCSPISGHRSVSWYQQTPGQGLQFLFEYFSETQRNKGNFPGRFSGRQFSNSRSEMNVSTLELGDSALYLCASSIKGLAGANVLTFGAGSRLTVL.

The V and J genes are TRBV5-1 and TRBJ1-2; 7 bases agree with TRBD1. Germline V lookup: CDR1 SGHRS, CDR2 YFSETQ. The CDR3 is made up of 15 amino acids. With 0 bases clipped from V and 3 bases from J, the junction kept 5 bases outside the gene matches. In DNA, the CDR3 is TGCGCCAGCAGCTTGGAGCCCGGGACAGACTATGGCTACACCTTC. Translating it yields CASSLEPGTDYGYTF.

This chain uses TRBV27 with TRBJ2-3; no clear D. This CDR3 is 15 amino acids long. V lost 1 base and J 2 bases, leaving 10 bases between the germline ends. Germline assignment: CDR1 MNHEY and CDR2 SMNVEV (reference sequence). For the CDR3, the DNA is TGTGCCAGCAGTTTATTTTCTCCTATCACAGATACGCAGTATTTT. Amino acid sequence: CASSLFSPITDTQYF.

The rearrangement joins TRBV3-1 (or the pseudogene TRBV3-2) to TRBJ1-2; maybe TRBD1 (6 bases). Germline V CDR1 and CDR2: LGHDT, YNNKEL (reference sequence). This CDR3 is 13 amino acids long. Trimming removed 1 base from V and 6 bases from J, with 9 bases in between. CDR3 nucleotides: TGTGCCAGCAGCCAAGGTTACAGGGATGGCTACACCTTC. Protein sequence: CASSQGYRDGYTF.

In regard to this clone: This CDR3 is also generated by other DNA sequences in the sample. The chain combines TRBV7-2 with TRBJ2-3, with TRBD2 identical over 7 bases. The CDR3 loop spans 15 amino acids. The junction had 5 bases not matched to a gene; V was cut back by 5 bases and J by 0 bases. The germline V gene encodes CDR1 SGHTA and CDR2 FQGNSA. CDR3 in DNA: TGTGCCAGCAGCCGGGACTACCTTAGCACAGATACGCAGTATTTT. This gives the protein CASSRDYLSTDTQYF.

J is TRBJ2-2 and V is TRBV5-6, with D perhaps TRBD2 (6 bases). The CDR3 consists of 15 residues. In germline, CDR1 is SGHDT, CDR2 YYEEEE. The ends were cut back, 0 bases at V and 4 bases at J, with 10 bases in the middle. Here the CDR3 reads CASSLAGVFTGELFF. In DNA, the CDR3 is TGTGCCAGCAGCTTGGCGGGGGTCTTCACCGGGGAGCTGTTTTTT.

The chain links TRBV4-3 to TRBJ2-3, with a weak D call TRBD2 (6 bases). The CDR3 length is 15 residues. Germline lookup yields CDR1 LGHNA and CDR2 YSLEER. V lost 0 bases and J 1 base, leaving 8 bases between the germline ends. CDR3 residues: CASSQDWGGTDTQYF. In DNA, the CDR3 is TGCGCCAGCAGCCAAGACTGGGGGGGCACAGATACGCAGTATTTT.

This clone was seen more than once but under ten times. The genes are TRBV2 and TRBJ1-2; D perhaps matches TRBD1 (6 bases). V was shortened by 10 bases and J by 4 bases, with 16 bases between the two germline ends. The length of the CDR3 is 13 residues. Germline CDR1 and CDR2: SNHLY and FYNNEI. The CDR3: CATFGQPLYGYTF. Written as DNA, the CDR3 is TGTGCCACCTTCGGACAGCCCCTCTATGGCTACACCTTC.

In its sample, this clone was seen once. The chain combines TRBV7-2 with TRBJ1-2; 7 bases match TRBD1. The CDR3 length is 13 residues. V lost 1 base, J lost 12 bases, and 8 bases stayed unmatched. The germline gives CDR1 SGHTA, CDR2 FQGNSA. CDR3: CASSLDVRQGNTF. The CDR3 DNA follows: TGTGCCAGCAGCTTAGATGTGAGACAGGGTAACACCTTC.

The count of this clone is one. The V and J genes are TRBV3-1 (or the pseudogene TRBV3-2) and TRBJ1-4; D unresolved. Per the germline V gene, CDR1 is LGHDT and CDR2 is YNNKEL (reference sequence). This CDR3 is built from 15 residues. The germline V and J ends were trimmed by 0 bases and 8 bases, with 13 bases remaining between them. CDR3 bases: TGTGCCAGCAGCCAAGATGTGACTAAATCCGAAAAACTGTTTTTT. It specifies CASSQDVTKSEKLFF.

The gene calls are TRBV4-1 and TRBJ2-6; TRBD2 aligns across 7 bases. With 3 bases clipped from V and 0 bases from J, the junction kept 5 bases outside the gene matches. Germline V CDR1 and CDR2: MGHRA, YSYEKL. The CDR3 extends over 17 amino acids. The CDR3 nucleotides read TGCGCCAGCAGCCATGGGGGGGTACACTCTGGGGCCAACGTCCTGACTTTC. The encoded protein is CASSHGGVHSGANVLTF.

This clone was observed once. V usage is TRBV9 and J usage is TRBJ2-7; 12 positions agree with TRBD2. Trimming removed 3 bases from V and 1 base from J; junction bases left unmatched: 5. CDR1 is SGDLS, CDR2 YYNGEE, per germline. The CDR3 totals 16 residues. Here the CDR3 DNA reads TGTGCCAGCAGCGGGAACGGACTAGCGGGATCCTACGAGCAGTACTTC. Translating it yields CASSGNGLAGSYEQYF. Supplemented by reference TRBV9 and TRBJ2-7, the full variable domain reads DSGVTQTPKHLITATGQRVTLRCSPRSGDLSVYWYQQSLDQGLQFLIQYYNGEERAKGNILERFSAQQFPDLHSELNLSSLELGDSALYFCASSGNGLAGSYEQYFGPGTRLTVT.

The V gene is TRBV3-1 (or the pseudogene TRBV3-2), the J gene TRBJ1-2, with D unclear. Germline values: CDR1 LGHDT, CDR2 YNNKEL (reference sequence). The ends were cut back, 1 base at V and 6 bases at J, with 3 bases in the middle. This CDR3 region has 11 residues. DNA for the CDR3: TGTGCCAGCAGCCAAGTAGATGGCTACACCTTC. It translates to CASSQVDGYTF.